This T cell receptor beta chain is drawn from a study of blood T cell repertoires in COVID-19. On the study more broadly: The United States, Italy and Spain were the sources of the acute and convalescent COVID-19 samples. In each case, the material was cDNA or gDNA derived from T cells, B-cell-depleted T cells, or PBMCs.

This CDR3 comprises 16 residues. The V gene lost 4 bases and the J gene lost 2 bases, with 15 bases spanning the gap. Germline V gene sequence: CDR1 LGHNA, CDR2 YSLEER. In the authors' methods: Estimates of nucleated cell counts were drawn from the amplification of reference gene primers. Assay used: immunoSEQ multiplex PCR; TCRdb lists only in-frame clones, some missing. That table furnishes V, J and clone size, whereas the DNA furnished D and trimming. The sample holds some 35,000 clones, 88% seen once. The J gene is TRBJ1-3, the V gene TRBV4-3, with D unclear. The clonotype comes from an older man with acute or convalescent COVID-19. Sequencing used peripheral blood. The CDR3 loop is CASSRQHPPAGNTIYF. For the CDR3, the DNA is TGCGCCAGCAGCCGGCAACATCCCCCTGCTGGAAACACCATATATTTT.